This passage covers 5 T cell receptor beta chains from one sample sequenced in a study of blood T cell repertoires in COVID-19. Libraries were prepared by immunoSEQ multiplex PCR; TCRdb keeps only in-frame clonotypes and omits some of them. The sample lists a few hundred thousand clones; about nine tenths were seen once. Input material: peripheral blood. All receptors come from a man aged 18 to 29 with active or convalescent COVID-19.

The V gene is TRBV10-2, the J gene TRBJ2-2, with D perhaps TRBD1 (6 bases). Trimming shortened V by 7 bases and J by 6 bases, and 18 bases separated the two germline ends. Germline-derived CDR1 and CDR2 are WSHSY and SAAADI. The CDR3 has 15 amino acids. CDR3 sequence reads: CASTPGAPGAGELFF. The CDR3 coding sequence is TGCGCCAGCACCCCCGGGGCGCCAGGGGCCGGGGAGCTGTTTTTT.

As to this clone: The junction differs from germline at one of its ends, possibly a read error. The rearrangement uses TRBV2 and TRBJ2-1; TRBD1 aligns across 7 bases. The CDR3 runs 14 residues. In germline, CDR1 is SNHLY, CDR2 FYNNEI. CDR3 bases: TGTGCCAGCAGTGACGGGACAGCTATGAATGTGCAGTTCTTC. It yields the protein CASSDGTAMNVQFF.

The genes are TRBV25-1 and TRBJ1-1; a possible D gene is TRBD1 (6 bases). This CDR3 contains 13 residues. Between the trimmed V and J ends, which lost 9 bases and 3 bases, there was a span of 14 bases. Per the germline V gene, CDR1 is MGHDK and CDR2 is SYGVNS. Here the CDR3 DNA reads TGTGCCAGTATAGACAGGTCGGACACTGAAGCTTTCTTT. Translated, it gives CASIDRSDTEAFF.

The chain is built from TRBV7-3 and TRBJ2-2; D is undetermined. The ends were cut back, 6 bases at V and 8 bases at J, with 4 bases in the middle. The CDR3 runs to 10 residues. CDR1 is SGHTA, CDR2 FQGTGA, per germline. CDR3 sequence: CASRIGELFF. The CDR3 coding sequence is TGTGCCAGCAGAATAGGGGAGCTGTTTTTT.

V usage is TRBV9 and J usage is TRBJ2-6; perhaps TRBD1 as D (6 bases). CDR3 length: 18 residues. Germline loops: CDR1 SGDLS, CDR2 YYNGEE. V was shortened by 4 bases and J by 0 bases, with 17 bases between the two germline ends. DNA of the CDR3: TGTGCCAGCAGCCCCCGCGCCCGACAGGCCTCTGGGGCCAACGTCCTGACTTTC. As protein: CASSPRARQASGANVLTF.